Given below is one TCR beta chain in context. Its antigen has not been determined. Base-call qualities are not available, and no considerably larger clone is one nucleotide away. For sequencing, an Illumina HiSeq 1500 was employed. TCRdb redid the processing of the public reads, applying fastp at Q25 and MiXCR, and retained in-frame beta chains. Rows are combined by CDR3 protein, so each entry shows the most common genes and DNA. The sample table holds about 130,000 distinct CDR3 sequences, of which roughly 9% were seen once. Together, the top ten hold about a tenth of the sample. V is shortened by 6 bases, J by 9 bases, and the region joining them spans 14 bases. From the cysteine through the phenylalanine, the CDR3 covers 11 amino acids. The only DNA kept is the CDR3, 33 bases in frame from the first base. From a lookup of the germline V gene (reference sequence), CDR1 and CDR2 are DFQATT and SNEGSKA.

This sample was taken from a study of T cell repertoires in cytomegalovirus infection (dated by TCRdb to between 2018 and 2021). Describing the broader study: Donor HLA type was relevant to the analysis, as public TCR beta signatures indicated carriage of CMV infection together with the matching HLA type. What the research found in general, with its limitations: The ex vivo response was dominated by HLA-C-restricted CMV-specific TCR beta clonotypes, which also provided the single most frequent clonotype in two of eight donors. In both this cohort and an independent cohort of 352 donors, the cumulative frequency of public TCR beta family members distinguished carriers of CMV infection plus the relevant HLA type.

Sequences were obtained from PBMCs. This clonotype was sampled from a human donor in good health (CMV status not recorded). Some clones in this sample may be carry-over from other donors' samples. This chain is built from TRBV20-1 and TRBJ2-5; the D segment could be TRBD2, given 6 matching bases. In nucleotides, the sequence is TGCAGTGCCAAGGGAGGCGCGGCCCAGTACTTC. Translated, this is CSAKGGAAQYF.